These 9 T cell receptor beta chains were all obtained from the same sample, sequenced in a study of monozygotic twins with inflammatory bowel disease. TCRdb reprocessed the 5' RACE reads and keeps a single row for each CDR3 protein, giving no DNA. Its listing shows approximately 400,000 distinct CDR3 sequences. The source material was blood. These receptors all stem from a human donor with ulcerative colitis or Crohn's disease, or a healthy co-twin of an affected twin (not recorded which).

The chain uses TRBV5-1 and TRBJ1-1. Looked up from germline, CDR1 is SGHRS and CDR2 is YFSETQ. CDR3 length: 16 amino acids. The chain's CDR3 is CASSREGGGWNTEAFF. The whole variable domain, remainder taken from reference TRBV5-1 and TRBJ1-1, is KAGVTQTPRYLIKTRGQQVTLSCSPISGHRSVSWYQQTPGQGLQFLFEYFSETQRNKGNFPGRFSGRQFSNSRSEMNVSTLELGDSALYLCASSREGGGWNTEAFFGQGTRLTVV.

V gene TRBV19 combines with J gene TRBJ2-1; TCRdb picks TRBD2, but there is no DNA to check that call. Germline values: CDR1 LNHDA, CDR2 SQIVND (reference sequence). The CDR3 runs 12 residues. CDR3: CASSALAGTQFF. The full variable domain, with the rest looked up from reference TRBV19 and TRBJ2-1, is DGGITQSPKYLFRKEGQNVTLSCEQNLNHDAMYWYRQDPGQGLRLIYYSQIVNDFQKGDIAEGYSVSREKKESFPLTVTSAQKNPTAFYLCASSALAGTQFFGPGTRLTVL.

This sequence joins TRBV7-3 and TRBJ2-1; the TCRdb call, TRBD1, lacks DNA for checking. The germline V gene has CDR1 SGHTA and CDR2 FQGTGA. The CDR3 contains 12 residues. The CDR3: CASSPLGGEQFF.

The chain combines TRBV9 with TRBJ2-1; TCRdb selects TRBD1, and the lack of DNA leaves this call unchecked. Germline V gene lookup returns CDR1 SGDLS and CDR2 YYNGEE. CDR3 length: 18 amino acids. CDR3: CASSLQPGTGGLYNEQFF.

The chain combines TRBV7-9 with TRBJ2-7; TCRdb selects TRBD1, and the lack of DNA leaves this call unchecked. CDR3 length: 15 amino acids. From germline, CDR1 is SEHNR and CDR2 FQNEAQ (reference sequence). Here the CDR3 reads CASSFSGTDPYEQYF. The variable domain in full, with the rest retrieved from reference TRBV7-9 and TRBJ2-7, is DTGVSQNPRHKITKRGQNVTFRCDPISEHNRLYWYRQTLGQGPEFLTYFQNEAQLEKSRLLSDRFSAERPKGSFSTLEIQRTEQGDSAMYLCASSFSGTDPYEQYFGPGTRLTVT.

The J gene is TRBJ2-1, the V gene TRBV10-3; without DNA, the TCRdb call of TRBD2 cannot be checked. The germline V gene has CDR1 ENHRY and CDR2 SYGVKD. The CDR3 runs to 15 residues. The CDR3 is CAISNRPSNYNEQFF.

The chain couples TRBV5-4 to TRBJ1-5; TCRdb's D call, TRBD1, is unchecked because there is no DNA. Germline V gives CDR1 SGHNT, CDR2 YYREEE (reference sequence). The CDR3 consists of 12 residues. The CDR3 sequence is CASSYGTEPQHF.

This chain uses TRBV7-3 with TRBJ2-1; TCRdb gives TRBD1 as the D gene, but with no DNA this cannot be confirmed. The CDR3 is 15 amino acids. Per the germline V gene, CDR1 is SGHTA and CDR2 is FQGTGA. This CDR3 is CASSPGDRALNEQFF.

CDR3 region: CASSSSGYYNEQFF. J is TRBJ2-1 and V is TRBV7-2. In germline, CDR1 is SGHTA, CDR2 FQGNSA. The CDR3 sequence is 14 residues long.